This T cell receptor (beta chain) came from a study of blood T cell repertoires in COVID-19. Sequencing was performed with immunoSEQ multiplex PCR; in TCRdb, only in-frame clones are kept and a portion is missing. The data contain roughly 180,000 clones, 84% of them singletons. Trimming cost V 4 bases and J 2 bases, with 12 bases left between them. The CDR3 is 15 residues long. The V gene's germline CDR1 is SNHLY and CDR2 FYNNEI. This receptor was identified in a human donor in a cohort sampled during active COVID-19. Source material: peripheral blood. The chain couples TRBV2 to TRBJ1-5; D is perhaps TRBD1 (6 bases). The CDR3 spells CASSGGGFGNQPQHF. The CDR3 DNA sequence: TGTGCCAGCAGTGGAGGGGGTTTTGGCAATCAGCCCCAGCATTTT.